This T cell receptor beta chain was sequenced during a study of PD-L1 blockade in urothelial cancer (dated by TCRdb to about 2017). With respect to the entire study: All patients started therapy around 2014 and received atezolizumab 1,200 mg intravenously every 3 weeks. About 90% of the 29 patients were males with bladder-origin urothelial cancer, and about two thirds of the roughly 30 reported a prior smoking history. An ECOG performance status of 0 or 1 was recorded for the patients, and 0 to 3 prior chemotherapy regimens had been received by the patients. Blood samples were analyzed at 3 weeks after treatment start (second dose) and at 6 weeks after treatment start. Blood samples gave a median of about 150,000 T cells and under 85,000 unique TCRs, with a median clonality of approximately 0.08. Somatic, immune and clinical correlates of response to PD-L1 blockade with atezolizumab in urothelial cancer were the focus of an exploratory multi-omic analysis. TCR sequencing covered pretreatment tumor samples and matched, serially collected peripheral blood taken before and after atezolizumab treatment. Durable clinical benefit meant progression-free survival longer than 6 months, and TCR features were also tested against progression-free and overall survival. Whole exome sequencing and RNA sequencing of pretreatment tumors were performed alongside TCR sequencing in the same patients. Nine patients reached durable clinical benefit, while about 19 patients did not. Some 30 patients had pretreatment blood TCR-seq, approximately 24 had at least one posttreatment blood collection, and approximately 24 had tumor TCR-seq.

What the study reported, not specific to this receptor: Patients with durable benefit showed greater expansion of tumor-associated TCR clones in peripheral blood 3 weeks after starting treatment (n ≈ 21, p = 0.022). Improved progression-free and overall survival was associated with having pretreatment peripheral blood TCR clonality below the median. Small sample size (n ≈ 28) and many exploratory analyses mean the results are intended to be hypothesis-generating.

With respect to this clone: This clone's antigen is unknown. Per-base qualities were not stored, and no clone one base away is much larger.

The germline V gene encodes CDR1 LNHDA and CDR2 SQIVND (reference sequence). The junction carries 18 bases between V and J, which are trimmed by 4 bases and 8 bases respectively. The CDR3 spans 15 residues, from the cysteine through the phenylalanine. The kept DNA is CDR3 alone, 45 bases in frame from the first base. Per the publication, the time point label means: peripheral blood 6 weeks after treatment start. The cohort included about 29 patients with locally advanced or metastatic urothelial carcinoma who were treated at Memorial Sloan Kettering on a trial protocol. Peripheral blood mononuclear cells were collected pretreatment and during treatment, with between 1 and 8 total time points per patient. The Qiagen DNeasy Blood extraction kit was used to purify genomic DNA from total PBMCs and tumor samples. PBMCs were collected pretreatment and during treatment, and were isolated and stored as previously described.

To estimate absolute template abundance from read counts, synthetic TCR analog templates were spiked into each PCR. The immunoSEQ assay used bias-controlled V and J gene primers to amplify TCRbeta CDR3 regions from genomic DNA. Sequencing of rearranged TCRbeta segments was done at approximately 20X coverage. Per the original workflow: Sequencing errors were corrected by clustering and CDR3s were annotated against IMGT to assign V, D and J genes. Out-of-frame and stop-codon sequences were excluded, and only productive TCRbeta rearrangements were used in downstream analyses. Clonality was computed as one minus Shannon entropy normalized by the log of the number of unique productive sequences. Fisher's exact test with Benjamini-Hochberg correction, at a threshold of adjusted p below 0.01, was used to find clones that differed between time points or between blood and tumor. TCRdb took this table from immuneACCESS and kept in-frame rearrangements with V and J called. Such tables lack part of the clones; where checked against another copy, unresolved V genes explain under half of the gap, and the rest is unexplained. Clone size and the V and J calls come from that table; the DNA yielded D and trimming. The sample table contains 100,000 to 150,000 clones; only one count was recorded for around 88% of them. The ten largest account for approximately 2.4% of the sample.

Sequencing was performed on PBMCs, taken around atezolizumab (anti-PD-L1) treatment. The receptor comes from a man aged 50 to 60 with urothelial cancer. This chain is built from TRBV19 and TRBJ2-1; no D segment can be confidently identified. The nucleotide sequence is TGTGCCAGTAGTACCCCATCCCACAGCCCCGATGAGCAGTTCTTC. Translated, it gives CASSTPSHSPDEQFF.